This entry features one T cell receptor beta chain sequence. The data were produced by immunoSEQ multiplex PCR, yet TCRdb's version contains in-frame clones alone and is incomplete. The table shows 650,000 to 950,000 clones, with 80% to 90% occurring only once. Per the germline V gene, CDR1 is MDHEN and CDR2 is SYDVKM. V trimming: 10 bases; J trimming: 6 bases; junction bases outside the gene matches: 9. This CDR3 has 13 residues. This specimen comes from a study of shared T cell receptors in the human thymus. This sample also appeared in a second study, on human thymus T cells.

The chain has TRBV28 and TRBJ2-3; 8 nucleotides line up with TRBD1. The clonotype was recovered from a girl under two years old with a congenital heart defect. The material sequenced was thymocytes. CDR3 sequence reads: CAIRTGSVDTQYF. The CDR3, as DNA: TGTGCCATAAGGACAGGGAGCGTGGATACGCAGTATTTT.